The 30 T cell receptor beta chains below were found in one sample sequenced in a study of cytomegalovirus exposure and HLA in healthy donors. 60 Vbeta and 13 Jbeta primers were used in PCR. TCRdb's copy holds only in-frame clones and misses some; the assay was immunoSEQ multiplex PCR. The sample has about 190,000 clones, 74% seen once; the top ten hold 3% to 4%. The material sequenced was PBMCs. The receptors stem from a woman in her 30s in good health and CMV-seropositive.

The chain is built from TRBV19 and TRBJ1-2; 12 positions agree with TRBD1. CDR1 is LNHDA, CDR2 SQIVND, per germline (reference sequence). Losses at the gene ends were 6 bases for V and 8 bases for J; bases not matched to a gene: 10. The length of the CDR3 is 15 residues. The CDR3 loop is CASRGTGGEHGGYTF. CDR3 DNA: TGTGCCAGTAGGGGGACAGGGGGCGAGCATGGAGGCTACACCTTC.

This chain uses TRBV7-9 with TRBJ2-1, with a tentative D call TRBD1 (7 bases). This CDR3 region has 15 residues. Germline CDR1 reads SEHNR; CDR2 reads FQNEAQ (reference sequence). V was pared by 0 bases and J by 8 bases, with 14 bases between. CDR3 in amino acids: CASSLAGGGTDEQFF. In nucleotides, the CDR3 is TGTGCCAGCAGCTTAGCAGGGGGCGGGACGGATGAGCAGTTCTTC.

The chain is built from TRBV7-6 and TRBJ1-1; tentatively, D is TRBD1 (5 bases). Per the germline V gene, CDR1 is SGHVS and CDR2 is FNYEAQ. The CDR3 spans 14 residues. V dropped 5 bases and J dropped 1 base, with 11 bases sitting between them. The CDR3 DNA sequence: TGTGCCAGCAGCCCCCTGGGGGGGAACACTGAAGCTTTCTTT. The encoded protein is CASSPLGGNTEAFF.

The chain links TRBV5-4 to TRBJ2-7; D is ambiguous. The V gene's germline CDR1 is SGHNT and CDR2 YYREEE (reference sequence). The CDR3 extends over 11 amino acids. V was shortened by 9 bases and J by 4 bases, with 11 bases between the two germline ends. In DNA form, the CDR3 reads TGTGCCATCGGGTCCCTTTACGAGCAGTACTTC. Its protein is CAIGSLYEQYF.

The chain links TRBV27 to TRBJ2-1, with D possibly being TRBD2 (6 bases). V gave up 0 bases and J gave up 7 bases, with 13 bases separating them. The CDR3 contains 15 residues. In germline, CDR1 is MNHEY, CDR2 SMNVEV (reference sequence). CDR3 residues: CASSLSGSGENEQFF. The CDR3 region has the DNA TGTGCCAGCAGTTTATCCGGGAGCGGTGAGAATGAGCAGTTCTTC.

The chain recombines TRBV18 with TRBJ2-1; D not resolved. The CDR3 has 14 amino acids. CDR1 is KGHSH, CDR2 LQKENI, per germline. Trimming took off 2 bases at V and 5 bases at J, with 10 bases between the two ends. Here the CDR3 reads CASSPEHLNNEQFF. CDR3 DNA sequence: TGTGCCAGCTCACCAGAGCATCTTAACAATGAGCAGTTCTTC.

This rearrangement joins TRBV7-9 to TRBJ1-4, with 7 bases aligning to TRBD1. This CDR3 region has 14 residues. V shed 5 bases, J shed 4 bases, and the junction held 4 bases outside the gene matches. Germline-derived CDR1 and CDR2 are SEHNR and FQNEAQ (reference sequence). The CDR3, as DNA: TGTGCCAGCAGCCGGGACAGCCTTAATGAAAAACTGTTTTTT. Translation gives CASSRDSLNEKLFF.

The chain carries TRBV13 and TRBJ1-2; 7 nucleotides match TRBD1. This CDR3 is 14 amino acids long. V shed 5 bases, J shed 8 bases, and the junction held 11 bases outside the gene matches. Germline assignment: CDR1 PRHDT and CDR2 FYEKMQ (reference sequence). The CDR3 DNA sequence: TGTGCCAGCAGCCTCGGACAGGCCTGGGGGGGCTACACCTTC. Amino acids: CASSLGQAWGGYTF.

This clone was found a few times. The DNA for the CDR3 is TGTGCCAAAAGAGAGGGCACAGATACGCAGTATTTT. This sequence encodes CAKREGTDTQYF. The chain joins TRBV2 to TRBJ2-3; unclear D gene. The CDR3 runs to 12 residues. Per germline, CDR1 SNHLY and CDR2 FYNNEI. Deletions cut 10 bases from V and 1 base from J, with 9 bases between.

J is TRBJ1-3 and V is TRBV11-2, with 7 bases lining up with TRBD1. The junction had 13 bases not matched to a gene; V was cut back by 1 base and J by 1 base. Per germline, CDR1 SGHAT and CDR2 FQNNGV. The CDR3 totals 19 residues. CDR3 amino acids: CASSLVYGTEQSSGNTIYF. Here the CDR3 DNA reads TGTGCCAGCAGCTTAGTGTACGGGACAGAACAATCATCTGGAAACACCATATATTTT. The whole variable domain, filled in from reference TRBV11-2 and TRBJ1-3, reads EAGVAQSPRYKIIEKRQSVAFWCNPISGHATLYWYQQILGQGPKLLIQFQNNGVVDDSQLPKDRFSAERLKGVDSTLKIQPAKLEDSAVYLCASSLVYGTEQSSGNTIYFGEGSWLTVV.

This chain links TRBV11-2 with TRBJ1-3; D gene uncertain. Trimming took 5 bases from V and 0 from J, leaving 11 bases between them. Germline V gene lookup returns CDR1 SGHAT and CDR2 FQNNGV. CDR3 length equals 15 residues. CDR3 sequence: CASSPTTGSGNTIYF. DNA for the CDR3: TGTGCCAGCAGCCCTACGACTGGCTCTGGAAACACCATATATTTT.

This clone was detected once. The chain couples TRBV15 to TRBJ2-7; D unclear. V lost 5 bases and J lost 2, with 10 bases in between. The germline CDR1 and CDR2 sequences are LNHNV and YYDKDF (reference sequence). This CDR3 is 13 amino acids long. CDR3 nucleotides: TGTGCCACCAGCGGCCCCGTTGCCTACGAGCAGTACTTC. Protein: CATSGPVAYEQYF.

The rearrangement uses TRBV28 and TRBJ2-7; 7 bases align to TRBD1. The V gene end was trimmed by 6 bases and the J gene end by 6 bases; junction bases not matched to a gene: 5. Per the germline V gene, CDR1 is MDHEN and CDR2 is SYDVKM. This CDR3 comprises 12 residues. CDR3 loop: CASSTTGLEQYF. The DNA for the CDR3 is TGTGCCAGCAGCACGACAGGGCTCGAGCAGTACTTC.

The chain recombines TRBV9 with TRBJ2-7, with 8 bases matching TRBD2. The trim removed 4 bases at V and 0 bases at J, leaving 6 bases unmatched. Germline CDR1 SGDLS, CDR2 YYNGEE. The CDR3 covers 15 residues. In DNA form, the CDR3 reads TGTGCCAGCAGCCCCCGGACTAGCCGCTCCTACGAGCAGTACTTC. Encoded protein: CASSPRTSRSYEQYF.

The rearrangement uses TRBV19 and TRBJ2-7, with 8 bases aligning to TRBD2. Germline loops: CDR1 LNHDA, CDR2 SQIVND (reference sequence). With 5 bases clipped from V and 4 bases from J, the junction kept 7 bases outside the gene matches. The CDR3 extends over 14 amino acids. The CDR3 reads CASSFGGGLYEQYF. CDR3 DNA: TGTGCCAGTAGTTTCGGGGGGGGCCTATACGAGCAGTACTTC.

This clone was seen only once. This chain links TRBV10-3 with TRBJ1-1; possible D gene TRBD1, 6 bases. Trimming pared 4 bases from V and 5 bases from J, leaving 14 bases between. This CDR3 is 14 amino acids long. Germline V CDR1 and CDR2: ENHRY, SYGVKD. The CDR3 loop is CAISAQGGRTEAFF. CDR3 DNA: TGTGCCATCAGTGCACAGGGTGGACGGACTGAAGCTTTCTTT.

The chain couples TRBV11-2 to TRBJ2-7, with 7 bases fitting TRBD1. Trimming took 4 bases from V and 5 from J; bases not matched to a gene: 11. Germline CDR1 and CDR2: SGHAT and FQNNGV. The CDR3 contains 15 residues. CDR3 coding DNA: TGTGCCAGCAGCTCGACAGGGCCTTGGGTAGACGAGCAGTACTTC. Amino acids: CASSSTGPWVDEQYF.

This clone was observed a handful of times. The chain employs TRBV6-1 and TRBJ1-1, with unresolved D. The germline CDR1 and CDR2 sequences are MNHNS and SASEGT. The CDR3 consists of 13 residues. The V end lost 5 bases, the J end lost 1 base, and 8 bases lay between the germline ends. CDR3 loop: CASSLERNTEAFF. CDR3 sequence (DNA): TGTGCCAGCAGTTTAGAAAGGAACACTGAAGCTTTCTTT.

The chain employs TRBV11-2 and TRBJ2-7, with 7 positions matching TRBD2. V trimming: 0 bases; J trimming: 0 bases; junction bases outside the gene matches: 2. Germline assignment: CDR1 SGHAT and CDR2 FQNNGV. The CDR3 sequence is 15 residues long. Here the CDR3 reads CASSLEAGDSYEQYF. The CDR3 DNA is TGTGCCAGCAGCTTAGAGGCGGGGGACTCCTACGAGCAGTACTTC.

This clone was seen a handful of times. The chain is built from TRBV5-1 and TRBJ2-3; TRBD2 matches 16 bases. V gave up 6 bases and J gave up 0 bases; unmatched junction bases: 1. This CDR3 spans 16 amino acids. CDR1 and CDR2 from the germline V gene are SGHRS and YFSETQ. CDR3 nucleotides: TGCGCCAGCAAGGGACTAGCGGGAGGGAGCACAGATACGCAGTATTTT. It codes for CASKGLAGGSTDTQYF.

This rearrangement joins TRBV7-9 to TRBJ2-7, with no clear D. CDR1 is SEHNR and CDR2 is FQNEAQ in the germline V gene (reference sequence). The length of the CDR3 is 14 residues. Between the trimmed V and J ends, which lost 1 base and 6 bases, there was a span of 13 bases. CDR3 sequence: CASSLESRFGEQYF. CDR3 nucleotides: TGTGCCAGCAGCTTAGAGTCTCGGTTCGGCGAGCAGTACTTC.

The chain joins TRBV19 to TRBJ2-3, with D maybe TRBD2 (6 bases). Trimming left V 6 bases short and J 3 bases short, with 10 bases between. Germline V gives CDR1 LNHDA, CDR2 SQIVND (reference sequence). The CDR3 contains 13 residues. The CDR3 DNA reads as TGTGCCAGTAGAGCGGGTTTGACAGATACGCAGTATTTT. As protein: CASRAGLTDTQYF.

V gene TRBV5-6 combines with J gene TRBJ1-2, with D hard to call. Trimming pared 4 bases from V and 3 bases from J, leaving 13 bases between. Germline lookup yields CDR1 SGHDT and CDR2 YYEEEE. The CDR3 consists of 14 residues. As DNA, the CDR3 is TGTGCCAGCAGCGCGTCGAGGTTAGACTATGGCTACACCTTC. Its translation: CASSASRLDYGYTF.

The chain recombines TRBV6-5 with TRBJ2-2; a weak D match, TRBD2 (7 bases). The V end lost 1 base, the J end lost 4 bases, and 10 bases lay between the germline ends. This CDR3 has 15 residues. Per the germline V gene, CDR1 is MNHEY and CDR2 is SVGAGI. Here the CDR3 DNA reads TGTGCCAGCAGTTACTTCGGGGGGCTCACCGGGGAGCTGTTTTTT. It translates to CASSYFGGLTGELFF.

The chain joins TRBV5-1 to TRBJ2-7; TRBD1 matches 9 bases. The germline gives CDR1 SGHRS, CDR2 YFSETQ. The CDR3 sequence is 15 residues long. The J segment lost 5 bases and the V segment lost 5 bases, leaving 11 bases of the junction unmatched. The CDR3: CASSYSRDRDNEQYF. The CDR3 DNA reads as TGCGCCAGCAGTTACTCCCGGGACAGGGATAACGAGCAGTACTTC. Full variable domain (rest looked up from reference TRBV5-1 and TRBJ2-7): KAGVTQTPRYLIKTRGQQVTLSCSPISGHRSVSWYQQTPGQGLQFLFEYFSETQRNKGNFPGRFSGRQFSNSRSEMNVSTLELGDSALYLCASSYSRDRDNEQYFGPGTRLTVT.

This clone showed up just a few times. The CDR3 sequence: CASSSKPGTGRGTQYF. CDR3 DNA: TGTGCCAGCAGCTCGAAACCCGGGACAGGGCGTGGAACGCAGTATTTT. The rearrangement links TRBV5-6 to TRBJ2-3, with 9 bases fitting TRBD1. V was clipped by 3 bases and J by 9 bases; unmatched bases: 14. The CDR3 has 16 amino acids. Germline lookup yields CDR1 SGHDT and CDR2 YYEEEE. The full variable domain, completed using reference TRBV5-6 and TRBJ2-3, is DAGVTQSPTHLIKTRGQQVTLRCSPKSGHDTVSWYQQALGQGPQFIFQYYEEEERQRGNFPDRFSGHQFPNYSSELNVNALLLGDSALYLCASSSKPGTGRGTQYFGPGTRLTVL.

The chain couples TRBV2 to TRBJ1-4; TRBD1 agrees at 10 bases. Germline values: CDR1 SNHLY, CDR2 FYNNEI. V shed 7 bases, J shed 8 bases, and the junction held 7 bases outside the gene matches. There are 14 residues in the CDR3. CDR3 sequence reads: CASTWTGGTEKLFF. As DNA, the CDR3 is TGTGCCAGCACCTGGACAGGGGGTACCGAAAAACTGTTTTTT.

This clone was counted between two and nine times. The rearrangement links TRBV27 to TRBJ2-2, with 8 bases aligning to TRBD1. J gave up 4 bases and V 7 bases, and 5 bases lay outside the gene matches. There are 14 residues in the CDR3. Germline V gene lookup returns CDR1 MNHEY and CDR2 SMNVEV (reference sequence). The CDR3: CASIFTGGTGELFF. In nucleotides, the CDR3 is TGTGCCAGCATTTTTACAGGGGGCACCGGGGAGCTGTTTTTT.

The V and J genes are TRBV6-1 and TRBJ2-7; 9 bases fit TRBD1. V lost 11 bases to trimming and J lost 6 bases; unmatched junction nucleotides: 14. The germline V gene has CDR1 MNHNS and CDR2 SASEGT. CDR3 length equals 14 residues. CDR3: CAGAGRGQGTEQYF. The CDR3 nucleotides are TGTGCCGGGGCCGGAAGGGGACAGGGTACCGAGCAGTACTTC.

Remarks on this clone: The junction departs from germline at one end; a sequencing error may be responsible. V usage is TRBV7-9 and J usage is TRBJ2-7; 10 positions match TRBD2. Looked up from germline, CDR1 is SEHNR and CDR2 is FQNEAQ (reference sequence). This CDR3 is 16 amino acids long. This CDR3 is CSSSSPGTSDSYEQYF. In DNA form, the CDR3 reads TGTTCCAGCAGTTCGCCAGGGACTAGCGATTCCTACGAGCAGTACTTC.